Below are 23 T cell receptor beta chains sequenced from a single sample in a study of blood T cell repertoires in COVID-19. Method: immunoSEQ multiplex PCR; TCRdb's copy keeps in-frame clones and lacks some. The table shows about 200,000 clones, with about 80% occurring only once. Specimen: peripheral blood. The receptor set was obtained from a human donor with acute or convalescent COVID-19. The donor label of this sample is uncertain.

CDR3 region: CASSVVGASNEKLFF. Here the CDR3 DNA reads TGTGCCAGCAGCGTAGTGGGAGCATCTAATGAAAAACTGTTTTTT. The chain links TRBV9 to TRBJ1-4; unclear D gene. Germline assignment: CDR1 SGDLS and CDR2 YYNGEE. V was trimmed by 0 bases and J by 3 bases, leaving 9 bases between them. There are 15 residues in the CDR3.

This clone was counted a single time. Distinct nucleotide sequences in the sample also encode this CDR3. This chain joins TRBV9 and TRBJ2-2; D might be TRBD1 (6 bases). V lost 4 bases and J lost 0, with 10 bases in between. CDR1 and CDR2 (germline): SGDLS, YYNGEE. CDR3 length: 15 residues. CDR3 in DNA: TGTGCCAGCAGCTCCGGGACACCGAACACCGGGGAGCTGTTTTTT. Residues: CASSSGTPNTGELFF.

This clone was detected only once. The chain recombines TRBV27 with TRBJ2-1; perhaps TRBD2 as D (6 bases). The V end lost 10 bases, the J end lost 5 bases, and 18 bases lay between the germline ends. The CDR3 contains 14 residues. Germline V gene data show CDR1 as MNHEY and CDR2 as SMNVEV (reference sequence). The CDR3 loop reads CAIAESTSHNEQFF. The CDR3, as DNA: TGTGCCATCGCGGAGAGTACTAGCCACAATGAGCAGTTCTTC.

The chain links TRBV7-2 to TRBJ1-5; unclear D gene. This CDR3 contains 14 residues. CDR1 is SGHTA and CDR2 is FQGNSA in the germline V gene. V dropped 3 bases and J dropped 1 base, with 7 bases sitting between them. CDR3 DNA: TGTGCCAGCAGCTTCGGGGAGAGCAATCAGCCCCAGCATTTT. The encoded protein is CASSFGESNQPQHF.

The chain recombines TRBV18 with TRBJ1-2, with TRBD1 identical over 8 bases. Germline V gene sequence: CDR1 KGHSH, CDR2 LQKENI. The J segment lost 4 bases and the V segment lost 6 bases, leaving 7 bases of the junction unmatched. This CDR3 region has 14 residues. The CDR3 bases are TGTGCCAGCTCTCAAACAGGGGGAATCTATGGCTACACCTTC. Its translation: CASSQTGGIYGYTF. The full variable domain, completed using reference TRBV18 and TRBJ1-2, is NAGVMQNPRHLVRRRGQEARLRCSPMKGHSHVYWYRQLPEEGLKFMVYLQKENIIDESGMPKERFSAEFPKEGPSILRIQQVVRGDSAAYFCASSQTGGIYGYTFGSGTRLTVV.

CDR3 region: CASSLESGSYNEQFF. The CDR3 DNA is TGTGCCAGCAGCTTGGAGAGCGGTTCCTACAATGAGCAGTTCTTC. The chain has TRBV7-3 and TRBJ2-1; D is perhaps TRBD2 (5 bases). The CDR3 covers 15 residues. Germline V gene lookup returns CDR1 SGHTA and CDR2 FQGTGA. Trimming took off 3 bases at V and 1 base at J, with 10 bases between the two ends.

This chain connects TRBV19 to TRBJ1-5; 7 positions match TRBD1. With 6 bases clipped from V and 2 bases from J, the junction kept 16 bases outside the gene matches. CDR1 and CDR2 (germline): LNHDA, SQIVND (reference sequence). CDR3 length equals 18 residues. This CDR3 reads CASSERGLTRGGNQPQHF. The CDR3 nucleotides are TGTGCCAGTAGCGAGAGGGGGCTAACGAGAGGCGGCAATCAGCCCCAGCATTTT.

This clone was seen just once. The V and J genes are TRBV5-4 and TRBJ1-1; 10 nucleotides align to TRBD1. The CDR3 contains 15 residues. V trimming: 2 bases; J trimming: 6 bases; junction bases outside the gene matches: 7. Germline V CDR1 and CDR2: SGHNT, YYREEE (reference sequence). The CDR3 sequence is CASSLRQGAPSEAFF. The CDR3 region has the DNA TGTGCCAGCAGCTTACGACAGGGGGCGCCTTCTGAAGCTTTCTTT.

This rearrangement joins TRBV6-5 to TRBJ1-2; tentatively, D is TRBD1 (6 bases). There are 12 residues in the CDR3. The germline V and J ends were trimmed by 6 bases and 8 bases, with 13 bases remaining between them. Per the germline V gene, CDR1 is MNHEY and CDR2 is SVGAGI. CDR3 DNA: TGTGCCAGCAGGCATCCGAGGGGGGGCTACACCTTC. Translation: CASRHPRGGYTF.

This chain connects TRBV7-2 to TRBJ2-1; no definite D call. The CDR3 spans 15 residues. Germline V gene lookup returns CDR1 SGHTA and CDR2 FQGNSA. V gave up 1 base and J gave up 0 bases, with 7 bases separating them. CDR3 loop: CASSLGWASYNEQFF. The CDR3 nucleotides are TGTGCCAGCAGCTTAGGCTGGGCCTCCTACAATGAGCAGTTCTTC.

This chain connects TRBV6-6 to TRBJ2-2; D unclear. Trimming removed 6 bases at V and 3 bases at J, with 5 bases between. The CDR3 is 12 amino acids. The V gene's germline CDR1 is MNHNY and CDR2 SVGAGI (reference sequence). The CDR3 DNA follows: TGTGCCAGCAGCCCCTACACCGGGGAGCTGTTTTTT. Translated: CASSPYTGELFF.

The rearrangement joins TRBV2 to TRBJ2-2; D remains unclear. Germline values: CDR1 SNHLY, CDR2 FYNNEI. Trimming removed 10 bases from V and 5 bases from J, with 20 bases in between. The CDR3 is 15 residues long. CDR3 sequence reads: CATSSRRSQTGELFF. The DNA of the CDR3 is TGTGCCACCTCCTCCAGACGGAGCCAAACCGGGGAGCTGTTTTTT.

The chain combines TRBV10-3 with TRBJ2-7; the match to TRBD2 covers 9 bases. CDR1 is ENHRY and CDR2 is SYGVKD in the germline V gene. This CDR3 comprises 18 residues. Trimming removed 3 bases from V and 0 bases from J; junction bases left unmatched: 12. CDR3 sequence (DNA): TGTGCCATCAGTGACCGGACGGAAAGCGGGAGGTCCTCCTACGAGCAGTACTTC. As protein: CAISDRTESGRSSYEQYF.

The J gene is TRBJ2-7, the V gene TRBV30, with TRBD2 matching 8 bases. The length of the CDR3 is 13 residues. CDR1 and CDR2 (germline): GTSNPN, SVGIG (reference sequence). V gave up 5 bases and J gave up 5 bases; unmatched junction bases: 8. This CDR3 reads CAWEREIVHEQYF. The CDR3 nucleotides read TGTGCCTGGGAGCGGGAGATAGTACACGAGCAGTACTTC.

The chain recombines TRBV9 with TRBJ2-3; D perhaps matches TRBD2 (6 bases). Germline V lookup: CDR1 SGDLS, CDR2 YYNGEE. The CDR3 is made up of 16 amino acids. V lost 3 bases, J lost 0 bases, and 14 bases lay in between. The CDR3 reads CASSEHGSPSTDTQYF. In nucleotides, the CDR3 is TGTGCCAGCAGCGAGCACGGGAGCCCGAGCACAGATACGCAGTATTTT. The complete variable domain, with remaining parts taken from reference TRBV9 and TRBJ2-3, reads DSGVTQTPKHLITATGQRVTLRCSPRSGDLSVYWYQQSLDQGLQFLIQYYNGEERAKGNILERFSAQQFPDLHSELNLSSLELGDSALYFCASSEHGSPSTDTQYFGPGTRLTVL.

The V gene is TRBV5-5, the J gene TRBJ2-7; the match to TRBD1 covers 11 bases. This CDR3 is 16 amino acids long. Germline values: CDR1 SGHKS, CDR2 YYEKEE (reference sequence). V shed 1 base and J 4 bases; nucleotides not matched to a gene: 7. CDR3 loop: CASSLLGQGAMYEQYF. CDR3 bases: TGTGCCAGCAGCTTGCTAGGACAGGGGGCTATGTACGAGCAGTACTTC.

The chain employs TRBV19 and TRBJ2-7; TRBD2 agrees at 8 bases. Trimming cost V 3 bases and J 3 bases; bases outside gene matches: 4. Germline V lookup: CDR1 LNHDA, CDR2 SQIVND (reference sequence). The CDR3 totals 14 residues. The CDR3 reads CASSMGTSFYEQYF. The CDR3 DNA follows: TGTGCCAGTAGTATGGGGACTAGTTTCTACGAGCAGTACTTC.

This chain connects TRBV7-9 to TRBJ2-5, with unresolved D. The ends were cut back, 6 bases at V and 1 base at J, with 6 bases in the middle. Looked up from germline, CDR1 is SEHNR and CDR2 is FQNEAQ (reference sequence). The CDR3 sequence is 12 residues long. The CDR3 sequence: CASSKIQETQYF. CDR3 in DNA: TGTGCCAGCAGTAAAATCCAAGAGACCCAGTACTTC.

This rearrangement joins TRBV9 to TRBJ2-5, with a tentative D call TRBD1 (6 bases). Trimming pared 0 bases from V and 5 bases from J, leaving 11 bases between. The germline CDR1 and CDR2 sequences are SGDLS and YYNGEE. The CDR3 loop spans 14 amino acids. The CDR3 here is CASSVEGEWETQYF. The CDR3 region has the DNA TGTGCCAGCAGCGTAGAGGGGGAGTGGGAGACCCAGTACTTC.

The DNA for the CDR3 is TGTGCCTGGAGCGACGGAGGCTATGGCTACACCTTC. Its translation is CAWSDGGYGYTF. The chain uses TRBV30 and TRBJ1-2, with D unclear. The CDR3 has 12 amino acids. Germline V gene data show CDR1 as GTSNPN and CDR2 as SVGIG (reference sequence). V lost 3 bases and J 4 bases, leaving 9 bases between the germline ends. Filled out from reference TRBV30 and TRBJ1-2, the complete variable domain reads SQTIHQWPATLVQPVGSPLSLECTVEGTSNPNLYWYRQAAGRGLQLLFYSVGIGQISSEVPQNLSASRPQDRQFILSSKKLLLSDSGFYLCAWSDGGYGYTFGSGTRLTVV.

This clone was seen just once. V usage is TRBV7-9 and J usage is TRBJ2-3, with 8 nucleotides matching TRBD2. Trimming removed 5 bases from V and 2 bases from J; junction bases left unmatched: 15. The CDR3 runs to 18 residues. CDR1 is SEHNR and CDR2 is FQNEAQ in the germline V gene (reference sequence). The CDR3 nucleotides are TGTGCCAGCAGCCTCATGAGCGGGAGACCGACTATCACAGATACGCAGTATTTT. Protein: CASSLMSGRPTITDTQYF.

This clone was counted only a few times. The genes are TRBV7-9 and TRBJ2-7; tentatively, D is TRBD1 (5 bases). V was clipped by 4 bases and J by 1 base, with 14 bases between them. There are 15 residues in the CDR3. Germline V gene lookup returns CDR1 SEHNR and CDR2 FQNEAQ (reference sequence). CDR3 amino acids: CASSYPLGQSYEQYF. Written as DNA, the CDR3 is TGTGCCAGCAGCTACCCGCTGGGGCAGTCCTACGAGCAGTACTTC.

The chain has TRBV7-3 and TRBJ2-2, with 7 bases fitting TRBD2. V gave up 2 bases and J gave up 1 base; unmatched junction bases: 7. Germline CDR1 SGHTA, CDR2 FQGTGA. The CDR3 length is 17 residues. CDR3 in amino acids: CASSLFGGSVNTGELFF. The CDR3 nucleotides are TGTGCCAGCAGCTTATTTGGCGGGAGCGTGAACACCGGGGAGCTGTTTTTT.